Described below is a single T cell receptor (beta chain) sequence and its context. Its antigen is not known. The sample belongs to a study of beta chain features in type 1 diabetes. Study-wide background: Cell yields, gender and age were similar in healthy donors and patients. Notes on the study in general: In all four CD4+ subsets, TCRB CDR3 length was significantly, moderately reduced in type 1 diabetes.

Every isolated RNA sample was fully reverse transcribed, so sequencing captured expressed TCRB transcripts. Profiling relied on immunoSEQ multiplex PCR, and the TCRdb table lists in-frame clones only, not all of them. The sample lists around 430,000 clones; 30% were seen once. Blood was collected once per donor into heparin, averaging around 120 mL. Germline CDR1 is SGHDN and CDR2 is FVKESK. V was cut by 1 base and J by 0 bases, with 13 bases left in between. The CDR3 consists of 17 residues. The chain recombines TRBV14 with TRBJ2-1, with D tentatively TRBD2 (6 bases). Sequences were obtained from naive CD4+ T cells from blood. The receptor was isolated from a man younger than 35 in good health. CDR3 amino acids: CASSQVFGGTSYNEQFF. The CDR3 DNA is TGTGCCAGCAGCCAAGTATTTGGCGGGACCTCCTACAATGAGCAGTTCTTC.